This T cell receptor beta chain was profiled in a study of shared clonotypes between healthy human individuals. The data were produced by immunoSEQ multiplex PCR, yet TCRdb's version contains in-frame clones alone and is incomplete. The sample yields about a million clones, 70% to 80% seen once. CDR3 length: 14 amino acids. Germline V gene lookup returns CDR1 SEHNR and CDR2 FQNEAQ (reference sequence). Deletions cut 4 bases from V and 2 bases from J, with 8 bases between. From CD4+ cells came CD45RA+ naive and CD45RA-negative memory subsets. Sample: memory CD4+ T cells sorted from blood. As for subset: CD45RA-negative fraction. The receptor was isolated from a man aged 18 to 29 in good health. The genes are TRBV7-9 and TRBJ2-2; D gene ambiguous. This CDR3 is CASSSSRNTGELFF. CDR3 nucleotide sequence: TGTGCCAGCAGCTCAAGCCGCAACACCGGGGAGCTGTTTTTT.